This is a list of T cell receptor beta chains from one sample in a study of blood T cell repertoires in COVID-19. Assay used: immunoSEQ multiplex PCR; TCRdb lists only in-frame clones, some missing. This table holds around 80,000 clones, roughly 77% found once. The sequencing sample was made of peripheral blood. These receptors originate from a man aged 45-65 years with active or convalescent COVID-19. CDR3s include the opening cysteine and the closing phenylalanine or tryptophan. Each record gives: J gene, V gene, D gene, clone size, CDR3 DNA, CDR3 protein. D genes are given only for firm matches. Clone size is given for some rows only: seen once, a few or many times, or a class if the clone is expanded.

TRBJ1-2	TRBV6-5	NA	NA	TGTGCCAGCAGTTACTCAGGGGACTATGGCTACACCTTC	CASSYSGDYGYTF
TRBJ1-1	TRBV10-3	NA	few	TGTGCCATCAGTGGACAGACAATGAACACTGAAGCTTTCTTT	CAISGQTMNTEAFF
TRBJ2-5	TRBV5-1	NA	NA	TGCGCCAGCAGCCCCGGCGGCTCGCGCGAGACCCAGTACTTC	CASSPGGSRETQYF
TRBJ1-2	TRBV14	NA	few	TGTGCCAGCAGCCTTGGACTAGATGGCTACACCTTC	CASSLGLDGYTF
TRBJ2-1	TRBV5-4	TRBD2	NA	TGTGCCAGCAGCTTAACCAGAGCGGGGGCCGGCCTCGACAATGAGCAGTTCTTC	CASSLTRAGAGLDNEQFF
TRBJ1-2	TRBV2	NA	NA	TGTGCCAGCAGTCCGGACATTAATGGCTACACCTTC	CASSPDINGYTF
TRBJ2-7	TRBV11-2	NA	few	TGTGCCAGCAGCTTACAACAGTCTTCGTTTTGGTTC	CASSLQQSSFWF
TRBJ2-3	TRBV5-1	NA	once	TGCGCCAGCAGCTCGGTGCGCCGCGATCCAGATACGCAGTATTTT	CASSSVRRDPDTQYF
TRBJ2-7	TRBV3-1/TRBV3-2	NA	NA	TGTGCCAGCAGCCAAGATCGGGGGTTCTACGAGCAGTACTTC	CASSQDRGFYEQYF
TRBJ2-1	TRBV4-3	TRBD2	NA	TGCGCCAGCAGCCATCCCAGCGGGGGGGCCGGGAATGAGCAGTTCTTC	CASSHPSGGAGNEQFF
TRBJ1-1	TRBV5-5	NA	NA	TGTGCCAGCAGCTTGGATTGGGAGAGTACTGAAGCTTTCTTT	CASSLDWESTEAFF
TRBJ1-6	TRBV7-9	NA	NA	TGTGCCAGCAGCCCGACGGGGCAGGGGAAATCACCCCTCCACTTT	CASSPTGQGKSPLHF
TRBJ2-3	TRBV11-3	NA	once	TGTGCCAGCAGCTTAGGCGGAACTAGCACAGATACGCAGTATTTT	CASSLGGTSTDTQYF
TRBJ2-3	TRBV6-5	TRBD2	NA	TGTGCCGCGGACGGACTAGCGGGGGGAGATACGCAGTATTTT	CAADGLAGGDTQYF
TRBJ2-2	TRBV29-1	NA	NA	TGCAGCGTTGCCAGGGCGAACACCGGGGAGCTGTTTTTT	CSVARANTGELFF
TRBJ2-7	TRBV6-6	NA	medium-sized	TGTGCCAGCAGTTCCTTCTCGGCAGGGAAGGACGAGCAGTACTTC	CASSSFSAGKDEQYF
TRBJ2-2	TRBV6-4	NA	NA	TGTGCCAGCAGTGGCCAGGGAGGCACCGGGGAGCTGTTTTTT	CASSGQGGTGELFF
TRBJ1-4	TRBV7-2	NA	NA	TGTGCCAGCAGCTTGGGGCAGGGAGGCGGTGAAAAACTGTTTTTT	CASSLGQGGGEKLFF
TRBJ1-6	TRBV7-2	NA	NA	TGTGCCAGCAGCCCAGGACAGACGAATTCACCCCTCCACTTT	CASSPGQTNSPLHF
TRBJ2-3	TRBV6-5	NA	NA	TGTGCCAGCACAGGGAGCACAGATACGCAGTATTTT	CASTGSTDTQYF
TRBJ2-3	TRBV14	TRBD2	NA	TGTGCCAGCAGTCGCCGGACTAGCGGGGGGGCGGATACGCAGTATTTT	CASSRRTSGGADTQYF